Each of the 6 T cell receptor beta chains below was sequenced from the same sample in a study of T cell responses to AZD1222 COVID-19 vaccine. Data came from immunoSEQ multiplex PCR; TCRdb stores just in-frame clones and leaves some out. The sample holds approximately 100,000 clones, 86% seen once. The sample here was peripheral blood, taken on day 0 of AZD1222 vaccination. The source is an adult in good health.

The chain has TRBV15 and TRBJ1-1; D unresolved. CDR3 length: 15 amino acids. The germline CDR1 and CDR2 sequences are LNHNV and YYDKDF (reference sequence). Trimming stripped 0 bases from V and 7 bases from J, with 15 bases between. CDR3 loop: CATSRETGPVREAFF. In DNA, the CDR3 is TGTGCCACCAGCAGAGAGACCGGCCCGGTGCGTGAAGCTTTCTTT.

The rearrangement links TRBV5-6 to TRBJ1-1; D may be TRBD1 (5 bases). Trimming removed 3 bases from V and 11 bases from J, with 17 bases in between. There are 13 residues in the CDR3. Per germline, CDR1 SGHDT and CDR2 YYEEEE. This CDR3 is CASSSFSGSVAFF. The CDR3 nucleotides are TGTGCCAGCAGCTCATTCTCAGGGTCCGTCGCTTTCTTT.

The table lists this clone with a count of one. The chain links TRBV9 to TRBJ1-4; D is unresolved. CDR3 size: 14 residues. V was cut by 0 bases and J by 7 bases, with 10 bases left in between. In germline, CDR1 is SGDLS, CDR2 YYNGEE. The CDR3 DNA is TGTGCCAGCAGCGTAGAGGGTGTTAGTGAAAAACTGTTTTTT. Residues: CASSVEGVSEKLFF.

V is TRBV9 and J is TRBJ1-1; D unresolved. CDR1 and CDR2 (germline): SGDLS, YYNGEE. V lost 3 bases and J lost 4, with 10 bases in between. This CDR3 spans 13 amino acids. CDR3 amino acids: CASSDRPGTEAFF. The CDR3 bases are TGTGCCAGCAGCGATCGACCCGGCACTGAAGCTTTCTTT. The full variable domain, completed using reference TRBV9 and TRBJ1-1, is DSGVTQTPKHLITATGQRVTLRCSPRSGDLSVYWYQQSLDQGLQFLIQYYNGEERAKGNILERFSAQQFPDLHSELNLSSLELGDSALYFCASSDRPGTEAFFGQGTRLTVV.

V gene TRBV5-4 combines with J gene TRBJ2-1; D is uncertain. This CDR3 region has 11 residues. Trimming shortened V by 4 bases and J by 5 bases, and 4 bases separated the two germline ends. CDR1 SGHNT and CDR2 YYREEE come from the germline V gene (reference sequence). CDR3 DNA: TGTGCCAGCAGCGACGACAATGAGCAGTTCTTC. This codes for CASSDDNEQFF.

The chain uses TRBV10-3 and TRBJ1-2, with D hard to call. Trimming took 4 bases from V and 8 from J, leaving 14 bases between them. CDR1 and CDR2 from the germline V gene are ENHRY and SYGVKD. This CDR3 has 13 amino acids. Here the CDR3 reads CAISVTIGEGYTF. Written as DNA, the CDR3 is TGTGCCATCAGTGTCACTATTGGGGAAGGCTACACCTTC.